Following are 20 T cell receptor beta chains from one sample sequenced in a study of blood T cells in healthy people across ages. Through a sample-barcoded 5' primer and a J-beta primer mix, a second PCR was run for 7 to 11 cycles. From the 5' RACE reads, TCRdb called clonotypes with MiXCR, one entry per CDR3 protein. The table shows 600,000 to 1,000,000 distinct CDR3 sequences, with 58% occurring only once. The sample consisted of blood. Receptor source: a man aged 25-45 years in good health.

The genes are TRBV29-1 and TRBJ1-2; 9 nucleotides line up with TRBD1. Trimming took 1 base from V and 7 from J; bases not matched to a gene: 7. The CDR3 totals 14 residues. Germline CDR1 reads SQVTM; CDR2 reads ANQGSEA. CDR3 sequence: CSVEVPDRGSGYTF. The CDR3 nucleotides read TGCAGCGTTGAAGTACCGGACAGGGGATCTGGCTACACCTTC.

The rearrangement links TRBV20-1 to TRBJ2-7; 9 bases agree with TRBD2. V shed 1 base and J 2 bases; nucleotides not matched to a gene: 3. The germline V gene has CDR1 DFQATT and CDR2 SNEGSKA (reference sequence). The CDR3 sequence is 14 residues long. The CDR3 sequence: CSARVASGTYEQYF. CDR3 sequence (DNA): TGCAGTGCTAGAGTCGCTAGCGGGACCTACGAGCAGTACTTC.

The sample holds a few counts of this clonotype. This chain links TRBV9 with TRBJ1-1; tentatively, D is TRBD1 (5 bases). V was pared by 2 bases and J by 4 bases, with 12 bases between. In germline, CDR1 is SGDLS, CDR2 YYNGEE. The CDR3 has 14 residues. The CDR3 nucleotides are TGTGCCAGCAGCGTTGGGGGTTTGGTCACTGAAGCTTTCTTT. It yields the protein CASSVGGLVTEAFF.

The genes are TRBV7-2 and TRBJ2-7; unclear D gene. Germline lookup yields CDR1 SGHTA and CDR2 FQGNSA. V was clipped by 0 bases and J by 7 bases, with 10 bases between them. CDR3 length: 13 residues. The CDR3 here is CASSLAESNEQYF. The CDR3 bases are TGTGCCAGCAGCTTAGCTGAGTCCAATGAGCAGTACTTC.

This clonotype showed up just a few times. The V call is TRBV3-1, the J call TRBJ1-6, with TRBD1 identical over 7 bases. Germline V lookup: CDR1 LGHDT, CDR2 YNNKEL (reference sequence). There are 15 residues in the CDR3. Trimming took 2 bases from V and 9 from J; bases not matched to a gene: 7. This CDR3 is CASSQTSGGSSPLHF. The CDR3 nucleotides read TGTGCCAGCAGCCAAACATCAGGGGGTTCTTCACCCCTCCACTTT. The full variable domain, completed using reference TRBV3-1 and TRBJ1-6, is DTAVSQTPKYLVTQMGNDKSIKCEQNLGHDTMYWYKQDSKKFLKIMFSYNNKELIINETVPNRFSPKSPDKAHLNLHINSLELGDSAVYFCASSQTSGGSSPLHFGNGTRLTVT.

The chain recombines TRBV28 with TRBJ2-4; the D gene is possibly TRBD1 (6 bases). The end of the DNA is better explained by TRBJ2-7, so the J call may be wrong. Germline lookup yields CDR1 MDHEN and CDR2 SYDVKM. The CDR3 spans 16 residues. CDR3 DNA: TGTGCCAGCAGAAACAAGTTCGACAGGCACTGGGACGAGCAGTACTTC. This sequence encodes CASRNKFDRHWDEQYF.

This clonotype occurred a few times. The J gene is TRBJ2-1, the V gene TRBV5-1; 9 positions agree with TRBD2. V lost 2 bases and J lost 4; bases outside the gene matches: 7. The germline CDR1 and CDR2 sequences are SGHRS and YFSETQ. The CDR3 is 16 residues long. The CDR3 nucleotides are TGCGCCAGCAGCTTACTCGCTAGCGGGATTTACAATGAGCAGTTCTTC. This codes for CASSLLASGIYNEQFF.

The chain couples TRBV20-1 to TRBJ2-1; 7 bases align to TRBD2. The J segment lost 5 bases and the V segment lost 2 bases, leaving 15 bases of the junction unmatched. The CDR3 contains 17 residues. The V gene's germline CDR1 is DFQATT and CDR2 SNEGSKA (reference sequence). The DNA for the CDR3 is TGCAGTGCTAGACCCCCCCTAGCGGAAGTCCTCAACAATGAGCAGTTCTTC. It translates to CSARPPLAEVLNNEQFF.

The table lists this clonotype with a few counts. The CDR3 nucleotides are TGTGCCAGCAGCTTTTCCCTCGGGGATACGCAGTATTTT. Residues: CASSFSLGDTQYF. The chain couples TRBV7-2 to TRBJ2-3, with no clear D. Trimming removed 3 bases from V and 6 bases from J, with 10 bases in between. CDR3 size: 13 residues. Germline V gene data show CDR1 as SGHTA and CDR2 as FQGNSA.

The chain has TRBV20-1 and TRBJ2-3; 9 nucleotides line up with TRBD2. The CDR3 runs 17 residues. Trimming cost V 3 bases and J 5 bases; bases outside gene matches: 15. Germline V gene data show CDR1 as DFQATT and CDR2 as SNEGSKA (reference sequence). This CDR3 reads CSASVLAGSKGRDTQYF. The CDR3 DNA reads TGCAGTGCTAGTGTTCTAGCGGGAAGTAAAGGTAGAGATACGCAGTATTTT.

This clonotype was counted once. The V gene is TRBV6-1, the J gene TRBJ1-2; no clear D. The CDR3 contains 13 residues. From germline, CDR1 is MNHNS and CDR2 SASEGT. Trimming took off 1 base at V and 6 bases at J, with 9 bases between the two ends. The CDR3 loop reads CASSEDWVDGYTF. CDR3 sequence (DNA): TGTGCCAGCAGTGAAGACTGGGTAGATGGCTACACCTTC.

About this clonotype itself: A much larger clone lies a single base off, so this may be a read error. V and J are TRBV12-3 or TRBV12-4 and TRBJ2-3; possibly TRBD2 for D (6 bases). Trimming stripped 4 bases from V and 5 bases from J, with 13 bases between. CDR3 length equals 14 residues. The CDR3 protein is CASSCGVRGDTQYF. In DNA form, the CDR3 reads TGTGCCAGCAGTTGCGGGGTGAGAGGAGATACGCAGTATTTT.

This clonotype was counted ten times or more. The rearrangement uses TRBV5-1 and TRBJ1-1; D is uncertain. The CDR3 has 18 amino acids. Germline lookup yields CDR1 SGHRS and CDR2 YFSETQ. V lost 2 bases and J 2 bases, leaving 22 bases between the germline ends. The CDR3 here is CASSFGRAFGRVNTEAFF. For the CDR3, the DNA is TGCGCCAGCAGCTTCGGTAGAGCCTTCGGGAGGGTCAACACTGAAGCTTTCTTT. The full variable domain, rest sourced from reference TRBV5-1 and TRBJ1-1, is KAGVTQTPRYLIKTRGQQVTLSCSPISGHRSVSWYQQTPGQGLQFLFEYFSETQRNKGNFPGRFSGRQFSNSRSEMNVSTLELGDSALYLCASSFGRAFGRVNTEAFFGQGTRLTVV.

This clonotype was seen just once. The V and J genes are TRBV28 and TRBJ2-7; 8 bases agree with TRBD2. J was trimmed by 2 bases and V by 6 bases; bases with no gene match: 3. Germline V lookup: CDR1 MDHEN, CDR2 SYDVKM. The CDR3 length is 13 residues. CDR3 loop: CASRGTRAYEQYF. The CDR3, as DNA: TGTGCCAGCAGAGGGACTAGGGCCTACGAGCAGTACTTC.

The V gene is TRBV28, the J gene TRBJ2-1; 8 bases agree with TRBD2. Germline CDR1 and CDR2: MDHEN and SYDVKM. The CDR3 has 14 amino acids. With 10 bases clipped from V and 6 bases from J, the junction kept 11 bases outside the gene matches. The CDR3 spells CAIHGGLVFNEQFF. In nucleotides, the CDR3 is TGTGCCATCCACGGGGGACTAGTGTTCAATGAGCAGTTCTTC.

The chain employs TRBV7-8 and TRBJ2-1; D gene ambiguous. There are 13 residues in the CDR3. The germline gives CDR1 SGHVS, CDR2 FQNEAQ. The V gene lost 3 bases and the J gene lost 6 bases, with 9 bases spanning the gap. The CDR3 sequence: CASSFDRINEQFF. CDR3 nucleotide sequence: TGTGCCAGCAGCTTCGATCGGATCAATGAGCAGTTCTTC.

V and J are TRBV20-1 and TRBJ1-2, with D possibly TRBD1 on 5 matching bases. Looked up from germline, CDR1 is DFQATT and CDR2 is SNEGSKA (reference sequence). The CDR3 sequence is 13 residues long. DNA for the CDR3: TGCAGCCCCACAGCGATGGGGGACTATGGCTACACCTTC. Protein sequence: CSPTAMGDYGYTF.

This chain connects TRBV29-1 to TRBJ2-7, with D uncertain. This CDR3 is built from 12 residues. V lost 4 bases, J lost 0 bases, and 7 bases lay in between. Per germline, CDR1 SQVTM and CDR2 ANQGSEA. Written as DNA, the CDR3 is TGCAGCGTTGGGATCAGCTCCTACGAGCAGTACTTC. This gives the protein CSVGISSYEQYF.

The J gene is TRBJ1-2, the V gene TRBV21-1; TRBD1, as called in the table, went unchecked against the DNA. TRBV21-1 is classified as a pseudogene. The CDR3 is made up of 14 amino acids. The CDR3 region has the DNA TGTGCCAGCAGCATAGACTCACGGGGGTATGGCTACACCTTC. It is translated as CASSIDSRGYGYTF.

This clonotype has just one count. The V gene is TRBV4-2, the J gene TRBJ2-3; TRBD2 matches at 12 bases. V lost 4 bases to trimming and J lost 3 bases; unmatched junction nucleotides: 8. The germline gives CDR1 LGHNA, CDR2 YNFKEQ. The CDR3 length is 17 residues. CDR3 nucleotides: TGTGCCAGCAGCCGATTCCTCCTAGCGGGAGGGACAGATACGCAGTATTTT. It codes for CASSRFLLAGGTDTQYF.